Listed below are T cell receptor beta chains from one sample, sequenced in a study of T cell responses to AZD1222 COVID-19 vaccine. Assay used: immunoSEQ multiplex PCR; TCRdb lists only in-frame clones, some missing. The table shows under 110,000 clones, with over 75% occurring only once. The sequencing used peripheral blood, collected 28 days after the second AZD1222 dose. All receptors come from an adult who received the AZD1222 COVID-19 vaccine. CDR3s include the opening cysteine and the closing phenylalanine or tryptophan. A D gene is named only where the DNA matches it firmly. Rows may omit the clone size; those that give it use once, few, many or a size class.

TRBJ1-1	NA	NA	TRBV10-2	CASSYGYTEAFF	TGCGCCAGCAGTTACGGTTACACTGAAGCTTTCTTT
TRBJ2-2	NA	NA	TRBV7-6	CASSLANSLNTGELFF	TGTGCCAGCAGCTTAGCGAACAGCTTAAACACCGGGGAGCTGTTTTTT
TRBJ1-6	TRBD1	NA	TRBV5-1	CASSREQGQLGSPLHF	TGCGCCAGCAGCCGGGAACAGGGGCAATTAGGTTCACCCCTCCACTTT
TRBJ2-3	NA	NA	TRBV4-3	CASSQTGLRTDTQYF	TGCGCCAGCAGCCAAACAGGGCTCCGCACAGATACGCAGTATTTT
TRBJ2-3	NA	NA	TRBV4-3	CASSQDLGRGVDTQYF	TGCGCCAGCAGCCAAGATCTAGGCAGGGGTGTTGATACGCAGTATTTT
TRBJ2-7	NA	NA	TRBV5-6	CASSLPANSYEQYF	TGTGCCAGCAGCTTACCCGCCAACTCCTACGAGCAGTACTTC
TRBJ1-4	TRBD1	few	TRBV2	CASSGLGTGGPTNEKLFF	TGTGCCAGCAGTGGCTTGGGGACAGGGGGCCCTACTAATGAAAAACTGTTTTTT
TRBJ1-2	TRBD1	NA	TRBV5-4	CASSRDRGPYGYTF	TGTGCCAGCAGCCGAGACAGGGGCCCATATGGCTACACCTTC
TRBJ2-7	TRBD1	NA	TRBV7-2	CASSLRDRGTYEQYF	TGTGCCAGCAGCTTACGGGACAGGGGAACCTACGAGCAGTACTTC
TRBJ1-1	TRBD1	NA	TRBV5-1	CASSLVPGTGEAFF	TGCGCCAGCAGCTTGGTCCCCGGGACAGGGGAAGCTTTCTTT
TRBJ2-1	NA	NA	TRBV4-1	CASSFQRGAYNEQFF	TGCGCCAGCAGCTTCCAGAGAGGCGCCTACAATGAGCAGTTCTTC
TRBJ1-3	TRBD1	NA	TRBV6-5	CASSYPRQGSGNTIYF	TGTGCCAGCAGTTACCCGAGACAGGGGTCGGGAAACACCATATATTTT
TRBJ2-2	TRBD2	NA	TRBV4-2	CASSQIASGSDTGELFF	TGTGCCAGCAGCCAAATCGCTAGCGGATCGGACACCGGGGAGCTGTTTTTT
TRBJ1-4	TRBD1	few	TRBV5-6	CASSLGQGGSEKLFF	TGTGCCAGCAGCTTGGGACAGGGGGGGAGTGAAAAACTGTTTTTT
TRBJ2-7	TRBD1	NA	TRBV7-3	CASSLNTGGGEQYF	TGTGCCAGCAGCTTAAATACAGGGGGCGGCGAGCAGTACTTC
TRBJ1-5	NA	NA	TRBV6-1	CASSERFNQPQHF	TGTGCCAGCAGTGAAAGGTTTAATCAGCCCCAGCATTTT
TRBJ2-3	TRBD2	NA	TRBV28	CASYETSGRASGTDTQYF	TGTGCCAGCTATGAAACTAGCGGGAGGGCCTCTGGCACAGATACGCAGTATTTT
TRBJ1-2	TRBD1	NA	TRBV19	CASWTGESDYGYTF	TGTGCCAGTTGGACAGGGGAAAGTGACTATGGCTACACCTTC
TRBJ2-1	TRBD2	NA	TRBV7-9	CASSLGNSGSFEQFF	TGTGCCAGCAGCTTGGGGAATAGCGGGTCATTTGAGCAGTTCTTC
TRBJ2-7	NA	NA	TRBV7-9	CASSPVAGLSYEQYF	TGTGCCAGCAGCCCCGTGGCAGGGCTTTCATACGAGCAGTACTTC
TRBJ2-3	NA	NA	TRBV18	CASSRGPTDTQYF	TGTGCCAGCTCACGGGGGCCCACAGATACGCAGTATTTT
TRBJ2-1	TRBD1	NA	TRBV4-3	CASSFAGTGGTGEQFF	TGCGCCAGCAGCTTCGCCGGGACAGGGGGGACGGGTGAGCAGTTCTTC
TRBJ2-1	NA	NA	TRBV30	CAWSVRNRLRYNEQFF	TGTGCCTGGAGTGTACGTAATCGGCTCCGCTACAATGAGCAGTTCTTC
TRBJ2-2	NA	NA	TRBV19	CASSPNTQVNRELFF	TGTGCCAGTAGTCCCAATACCCAGGTCAATCGTGAATTGTTTTTT
TRBJ2-1	TRBD2	NA	TRBV9	CASTNAGLAGAGYNEQFF	TGTGCCAGCACCAATGCGGGGCTAGCGGGAGCCGGCTACAATGAGCAGTTCTTC
TRBJ2-7	NA	NA	TRBV29-1	CSVEGGEGVEQYF	TGCAGCGTTGAAGGTGGGGAAGGGGTCGAGCAGTACTTC
TRBJ1-6	TRBD1	once	TRBV10-3	CAISEFAGGDSPLHF	TGTGCCATCAGTGAGTTTGCAGGGGGCGATTCACCCCTCCACTTT
TRBJ2-2	NA	NA	TRBV12-3/TRBV12-4	CASGDTGELFF	TGTGCCAGCGGAGACACCGGGGAGCTGTTTTTT
TRBJ2-5	TRBD1	NA	TRBV30	CAGRTGLEETQYF	TGTGCCGGACGGACAGGGTTGGAGGAGACCCAGTACTTC
TRBJ2-1	TRBD2	few	TRBV2	CASLGVAGAYNEQFF	TGTGCCAGCTTAGGTGTAGCGGGGGCCTACAATGAGCAGTTCTTC
TRBJ2-7	NA	NA	TRBV19	CASSMQRSAYEQYF	TGTGCCAGTAGTATGCAGCGGAGCGCCTACGAGCAGTACTTC
TRBJ1-1	NA	NA	TRBV9	CASSPRGVAEAFF	TGTGCCAGCAGCCCCCGGGGAGTGGCTGAAGCTTTCTTT
TRBJ1-1	NA	once	TRBV7-2	CASSLSGLNTEAFF	TGTGCCAGCAGCTTAAGTGGACTGAACACTGAAGCTTTCTTT
TRBJ1-3	NA	NA	TRBV11-2	CASSLVSENTIYF	TGTGCCAGCAGCTTAGTGTCGGAAAACACCATATATTTT
TRBJ1-6	NA	NA	TRBV28	CASSLKRGGINSPLHF	TGTGCCAGCAGTTTAAAACGAGGGGGGATTAATTCACCCCTCCACTTT
TRBJ2-7	NA	NA	TRBV5-8	CASSGLGTDEQYF	TGTGCCAGCAGCGGTCTTGGGACGGACGAGCAGTACTTC
TRBJ1-2	TRBD1	NA	TRBV4-1	CASSQDPTGMDYGYTF	TGCGCCAGCAGCCAAGATCCGACAGGGATGGACTATGGCTACACCTTC
TRBJ1-5	NA	once	TRBV9	CASSEGGSNQPQHF	TGTGCCAGCAGTGAAGGAGGGAGCAATCAGCCCCAGCATTTT
TRBJ1-1	NA	NA	TRBV5-6	CASSYGVTLEAFF	TGTGCCAGCAGCTACGGGGTGACCCTTGAAGCTTTCTTT
TRBJ2-5	TRBD2	NA	TRBV12-3/TRBV12-4	CASSLSGMETQYF	TGTGCCAGCAGTCTTAGCGGGATGGAGACCCAGTACTTC
TRBJ1-6	NA	NA	TRBV4-2	CASSQGAAAGNSPLHF	TGTGCCAGCAGCCAAGGGGCTGCCGCTGGAAATTCACCCCTCCACTTT
TRBJ2-2	NA	once	TRBV2	CASSEHPGPNTGELFF	TGTGCCAGCAGTGAACACCCGGGGCCGAACACCGGGGAGCTGTTTTTT
TRBJ2-3	NA	NA	TRBV7-2	CASSLVTRITDTQYF	TGTGCCAGCAGCTTAGTTACGCGGATCACAGATACGCAGTATTTT
TRBJ1-1	NA	NA	TRBV19	CASSLEGLGTEAFF	TGTGCCAGTAGTTTGGAAGGGTTGGGCACTGAAGCTTTCTTT